This is a list of T cell receptor beta chains from one sample in a study of post-analysis software for immune sequencing data. In TCRdb, the PCR reads were re-called with MiXCR into one record per CDR3 protein. The data hold about 500,000 distinct CDR3 sequences, with approximately 45% observed a single time. The specimen was blood. Source of these receptors: a girl aged 5-17 years with multiple sclerosis. Each CDR3 is given with its conserved first and last residue. Each record gives: J gene, clone size, D gene, V gene, CDR3 DNA, CDR3 protein. The D gene is left open where the match is weak. Rows may omit the clone size; those that give it use once, few, many or a size class.

TRBJ2-7	NA	TRBD2	TRBV5-1	TGCGCCAGCAGACAGGGGGTGACTAGCGGGGTCTACGAGCAGTACTTC	CASRQGVTSGVYEQYF
TRBJ2-4	NA	TRBD2	TRBV20-1	TGCAGTGCTAGATCCAGCGGGAGGGGCAAAAACATTCAGTACTTC	CSARSSGRGKNIQYF
TRBJ2-1	few	TRBD2	TRBV14	TGTGCCAGCAGCCGAAAAGCGGGATACTACAATGAGCAGTTCTTC	CASSRKAGYYNEQFF
TRBJ2-7	NA	NA	TRBV5-1	TGCGCCAGCAGCTTCCGGGGGTTCGACGAGCAGTACTTC	CASSFRGFDEQYF
TRBJ2-3	NA	TRBD1	TRBV11-2	TGTGCCAGCAGCAGTGGACAGGGTAGAGATACGCAGTATTTT	CASSSGQGRDTQYF
TRBJ2-7	few	NA	TRBV3-1	TGTGCCAGCAGCCAACAGGGAATTAACTACGAGCAGTACTTC	CASSQQGINYEQYF
TRBJ2-1	few	NA	TRBV3-1	TGTGCCAGCAGCCAAGTTGACGAGCAGTTCTTC	CASSQVDEQFF
TRBJ1-2	few	NA	TRBV6-1	TGTGCCAGCAGTGAACCAAAACAGGGCTACACCTTC	CASSEPKQGYTF
TRBJ2-1	NA	TRBD1	TRBV12-3/TRBV12-4	TGTGCCAGCAGATTAGGACAGGGGGCGTACAATGAGCAGTTCTTC	CASRLGQGAYNEQFF
TRBJ1-2	NA	NA	TRBV20-1	TGCAGTGCTAGTCGGACTGACGGTGGCTACACCTTC	CSASRTDGGYTF
TRBJ2-7	few	NA	TRBV10-3	TGTGCCATCAGACCAAGACAGTCCTACGAGCAGTACTTC	CAIRPRQSYEQYF
TRBJ1-3	NA	TRBD1	TRBV20-1	TGCAGTGCCCGTACAGGGGATCCTGGAAACACCATATATTTT	CSARTGDPGNTIYF
TRBJ2-7	NA	TRBD1	TRBV4-1	TGCGCCAGCAGCCAAGATAGGGGGCTCGAGCAGTACTTC	CASSQDRGLEQYF
TRBJ2-5	NA	TRBD1	TRBV5-6	TGTGCCAGCGGAAGGGGGCAGGGGAGAGAGACCCAGTACTTC	CASGRGQGRETQYF
TRBJ2-5	NA	TRBD1	TRBV6-5	TGTGCCAGCACTCCGGGGACAGGGGATGAGCAGTACTTC	CASTPGTGDEQYF
TRBJ2-1	once	NA	TRBV5-1	TGCGCCAGCATGCGGCAGGGAGTCAACAATGAGCAGTTCTTC	CASMRQGVNNEQFF
TRBJ2-1	NA	NA	TRBV5-6	TGTGCCAGCCTTAGCGGATTGCACAATGAGCAGTTCTTC	CASLSGLHNEQFF
TRBJ2-1	few	TRBD2	TRBV10-3	TGTGCCATCAGTGAGGAACTAGCGGGGGGAAATGAGCAGTTCTTC	CAISEELAGGNEQFF
TRBJ2-7	many	NA	TRBV4-1	TGCGCCAGCAGCCAAGAGATCGCAGCCACCTACGAGCAGTACTTC	CASSQEIAATYEQYF
TRBJ2-7	NA	NA	TRBV4-3	TGCGCCAGCAGCTCCCAGGTGGCAGGCTCCTACGAGCAGTACTTC	CASSSQVAGSYEQYF
TRBJ2-1	NA	TRBD2	TRBV6-5	TGTGCCAGCAGCCGACTAGCGGGAGTGGATAATGAGCAGTTCTTC	CASSRLAGVDNEQFF
TRBJ2-1	NA	NA	TRBV7-2	TGTGCCAGCAGCTCAGGACTTAGCTCCTACAATGAGCAGTTCTTC	CASSSGLSSYNEQFF
TRBJ2-3	NA	NA	TRBV5-1	TGCGCCAGCAGCTTGGAGAGAGCTAGCACAGATACGCAGTATTTT	CASSLERASTDTQYF